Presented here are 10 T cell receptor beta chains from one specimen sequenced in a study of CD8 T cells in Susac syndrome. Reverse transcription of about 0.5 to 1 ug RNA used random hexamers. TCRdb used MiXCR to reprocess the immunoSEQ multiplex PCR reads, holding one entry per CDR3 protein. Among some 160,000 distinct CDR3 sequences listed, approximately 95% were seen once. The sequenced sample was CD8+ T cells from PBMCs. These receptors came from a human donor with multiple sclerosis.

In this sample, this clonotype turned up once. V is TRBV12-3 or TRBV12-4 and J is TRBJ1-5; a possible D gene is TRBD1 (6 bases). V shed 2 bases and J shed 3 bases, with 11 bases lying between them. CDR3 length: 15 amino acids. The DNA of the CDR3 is TGTGCCAGCAGTTTATTGGACAGCCACAATCAGCCCCAGCATTTT. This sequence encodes CASSLLDSHNQPQHF.

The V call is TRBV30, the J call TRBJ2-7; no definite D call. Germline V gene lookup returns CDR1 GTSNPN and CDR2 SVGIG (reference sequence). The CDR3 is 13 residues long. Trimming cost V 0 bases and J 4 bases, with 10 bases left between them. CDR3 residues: CAWSVERLYEQYF. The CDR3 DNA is TGTGCCTGGAGTGTGGAGCGTCTGTACGAGCAGTACTTC.

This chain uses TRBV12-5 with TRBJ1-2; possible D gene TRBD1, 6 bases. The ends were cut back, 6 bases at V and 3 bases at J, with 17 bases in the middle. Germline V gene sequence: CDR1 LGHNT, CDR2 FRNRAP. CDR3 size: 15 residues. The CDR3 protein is CASGDPRDIYYGYTF. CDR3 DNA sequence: TGTGCTAGTGGAGATCCCCGGGACATCTACTATGGCTACACCTTC.

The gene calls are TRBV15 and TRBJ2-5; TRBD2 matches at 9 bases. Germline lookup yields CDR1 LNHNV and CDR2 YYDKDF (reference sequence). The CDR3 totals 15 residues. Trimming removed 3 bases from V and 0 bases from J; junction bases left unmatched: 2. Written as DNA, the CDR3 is TGTGCCACCAGCAGGGGGACTAGCTACCAAGAGACCCAGTACTTC. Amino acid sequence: CATSRGTSYQETQYF. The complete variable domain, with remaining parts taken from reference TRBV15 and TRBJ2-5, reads DAMVIQNPRYQVTQFGKPVTLSCSQTLNHNVMYWYQQKSSQAPKLLFHYYDKDFNNEADTPDNFQSRRPNTSFCFLDIRSPGLGDTAMYLCATSRGTSYQETQYFGPGTRLLVL.

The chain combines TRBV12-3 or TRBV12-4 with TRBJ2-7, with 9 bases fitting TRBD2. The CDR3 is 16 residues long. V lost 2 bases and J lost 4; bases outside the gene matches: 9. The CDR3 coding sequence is TGTGCCAGCAGTTTATCTCAAGCGGGGGGAGGTTACGAGCAGTACTTC. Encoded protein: CASSLSQAGGGYEQYF.

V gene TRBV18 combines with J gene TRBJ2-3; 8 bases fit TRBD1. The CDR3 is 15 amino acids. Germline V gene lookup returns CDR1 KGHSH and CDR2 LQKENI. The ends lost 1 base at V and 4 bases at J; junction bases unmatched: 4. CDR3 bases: TGTGCCAGCTCACCACAGACGGACAGGGCAGATACGCAGTATTTT. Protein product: CASSPQTDRADTQYF.

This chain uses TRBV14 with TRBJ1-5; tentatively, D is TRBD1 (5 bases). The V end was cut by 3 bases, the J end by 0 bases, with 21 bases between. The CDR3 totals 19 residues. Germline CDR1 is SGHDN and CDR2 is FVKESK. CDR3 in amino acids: CASSHSGLRYTHSNQPQHF. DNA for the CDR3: TGTGCCAGCAGCCATTCGGGACTCCGGTATACGCATAGCAATCAGCCCCAGCATTTT.

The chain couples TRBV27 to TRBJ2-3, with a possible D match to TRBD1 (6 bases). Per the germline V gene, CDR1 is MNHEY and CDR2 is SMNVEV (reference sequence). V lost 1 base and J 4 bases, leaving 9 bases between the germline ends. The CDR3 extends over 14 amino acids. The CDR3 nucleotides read TGTGCCAGCAGTTTATGGGGGCGGTCAGATACGCAGTATTTT. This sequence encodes CASSLWGRSDTQYF.

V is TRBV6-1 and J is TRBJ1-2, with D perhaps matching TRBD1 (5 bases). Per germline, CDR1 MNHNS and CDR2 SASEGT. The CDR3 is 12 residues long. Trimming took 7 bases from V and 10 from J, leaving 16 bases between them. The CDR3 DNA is TGTGCCAGCAACTCAGGGTTGCCCCACTACACCTTC. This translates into CASNSGLPHYTF.

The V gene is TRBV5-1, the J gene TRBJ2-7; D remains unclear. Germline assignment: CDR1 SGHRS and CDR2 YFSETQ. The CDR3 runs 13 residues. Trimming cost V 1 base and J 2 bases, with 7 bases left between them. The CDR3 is CASSLHGAYEQYF. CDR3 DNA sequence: TGCGCCAGCAGCTTGCACGGTGCCTACGAGCAGTACTTC.